The subject of this entry is one TCR beta chain. This table comes from immunoSEQ multiplex PCR, and its TCRdb copy is limited to in-frame clones, with some not included. The sample includes about 27,000 clones, about 91% seen only once; the top ten take roughly a sixth. This entry comes from a study of blood T cell repertoires in COVID-19. The CDR3 has 17 amino acids. Germline V gene data show CDR1 as LGHDT and CDR2 as YNNKEL (reference sequence). V dropped 1 base and J dropped 4 bases, with 19 bases sitting between them. The chain uses TRBV3-1 (or the pseudogene TRBV3-2) and TRBJ2-5; D is perhaps TRBD1 (6 bases). The TCR was taken from a human donor with active COVID-19. The donor label of this sample is uncertain. Sequenced input: peripheral blood. The CDR3 spells CASSQGRQSRGGETQYF. The CDR3 region has the DNA TGTGCCAGCAGCCAAGGGAGGCAGTCAAGAGGGGGAGAGACCCAGTACTTC.